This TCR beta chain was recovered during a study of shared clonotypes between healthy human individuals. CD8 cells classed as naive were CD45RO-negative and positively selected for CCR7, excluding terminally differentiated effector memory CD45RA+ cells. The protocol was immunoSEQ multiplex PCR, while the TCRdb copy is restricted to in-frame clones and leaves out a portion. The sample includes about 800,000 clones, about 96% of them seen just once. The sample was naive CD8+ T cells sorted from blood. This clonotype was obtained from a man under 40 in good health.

CDR3 coding DNA: TGTGCCAGCAGTTTATATCGGGGGGCTAACACTGAAGCTTTCTTT. Its protein product is CASSLYRGANTEAFF. V gene TRBV27 combines with J gene TRBJ1-1; perhaps TRBD1 as D (6 bases). Germline loops: CDR1 MNHEY, CDR2 SMNVEV (reference sequence). The CDR3 totals 15 residues. Trimming cost V 1 base and J 2 bases, with 11 bases left between them.